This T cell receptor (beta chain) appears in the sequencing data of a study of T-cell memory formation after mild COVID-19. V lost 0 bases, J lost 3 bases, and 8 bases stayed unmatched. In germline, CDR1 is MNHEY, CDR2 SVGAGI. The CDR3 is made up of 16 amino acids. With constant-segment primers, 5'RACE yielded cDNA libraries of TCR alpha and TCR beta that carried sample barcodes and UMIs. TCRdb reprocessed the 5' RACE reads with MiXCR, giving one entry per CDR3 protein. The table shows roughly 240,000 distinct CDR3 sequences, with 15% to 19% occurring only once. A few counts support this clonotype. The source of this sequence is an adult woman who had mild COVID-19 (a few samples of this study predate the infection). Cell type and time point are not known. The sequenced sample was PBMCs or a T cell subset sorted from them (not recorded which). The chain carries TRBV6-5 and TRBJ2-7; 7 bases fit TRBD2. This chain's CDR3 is CASSYSKSSGFYEQYF. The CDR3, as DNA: TGTGCCAGCAGTTACTCGAAGTCTAGCGGATTCTACGAGCAGTACTTC.